This TCR beta chain was recorded in a study of identical twins. Notes on this clonotype: The antigen is not known.

TCRdb recomputed calls from the 5' RACE reads with MiXCR, one row per CDR3 protein. The repertoire holds under 400,000 distinct CDR3 sequences, around 9.7% seen once, with roughly 9% in the top ten. Findings and caveats of the study: Those out-of-frame alpha sequences shared by twins showed an excess of low generation probability.

Sequencing input: naive T cells sorted from blood. The clonotype was recovered from a woman between 45 and 65 years old in good health.

CDR3 nucleotides: TGCAGTGCTACTTCCGGGACTAGCAACACCGGGGAGCTGTTTTTT. It yields the protein CSATSGTSNTGELFF. The V and J genes are TRBV20-1 and TRBJ2-2; 9 positions agree with TRBD2. V dropped 4 bases and J dropped 2; count of bases not matched to a gene: 5. Germline lookup yields CDR1 DFQATT and CDR2 SNEGSKA (reference sequence). This CDR3 is built from 15 residues.